This T cell receptor beta chain was found in a study of cytomegalovirus exposure and HLA in healthy donors. Vbeta (60) and Jbeta (13) primers were used in the PCR. The data were produced by immunoSEQ multiplex PCR, yet TCRdb's version contains in-frame clones alone and is incomplete. The data show fewer than 120,000 clones, with 75% to 90% seen just once and about 1.8% held by the top ten. The germline gives CDR1 SEHNR, CDR2 FQNEAQ (reference sequence). The CDR3 extends over 15 amino acids. Trimming removed 1 base from V and 4 bases from J; junction bases left unmatched: 2. Findings and caveats of the study: The number of N-insertions in an Asian-associated ancestry cluster was reportedly below the approximately 700-donor mean in a later analysis. Later analysis indicated greater clonal expansion among HLA-associated TCR beta chains than among equally common other chains.

Turning to this clone: The target antigen is unknown.

Among the donors, all were healthy bone marrow donors. The clonotype originates from a middle-aged man in good health and CMV-seronegative. V and J are TRBV7-9 and TRBJ1-5; TRBD1 matches at 9 bases. Material: PBMCs. This CDR3 reads CASSLGQGENQPQHF. CDR3 nucleotides: TGTGCCAGCAGCTTAGGACAGGGGGAAAATCAGCCCCAGCATTTT.